A single sample is the source of the 26 T cell receptor beta chains below, sequenced in a study of T cells in Graves' hyperthyroidism and ophthalmopathy. The CDR3 regions of TCR beta were amplified from RNA transcripts. With the HTBI primer set, the TCR CDR3 went through a first round of RT-PCR. Each CDR3 protein is one row after TCRdb ran MiXCR on the multiplex PCR reads. This sample has hundreds of thousands of distinct CDR3 sequences, with over 35% found just once. The sequencing sample was made of blood. The source of these receptors is a man aged 18-30 years with Graves' hyperthyroidism.

This clonotype turned up a few times. The chain recombines TRBV20-1 with TRBJ1-1; D remains ambiguous. CDR1 and CDR2 from the germline V gene are DFQATT and SNEGSKA (reference sequence). V lost 3 bases to trimming and J lost 2 bases, with 13 bases between them. The CDR3 has 14 amino acids. The CDR3 is CSASIIQDNTEAFF. Here the CDR3 DNA reads TGCAGTGCTAGTATAATCCAGGATAACACTGAAGCTTTCTTT.

At least ten counts were recorded for this clonotype. The chain uses TRBV12-3 or TRBV12-4 and TRBJ1-1; weak D call: TRBD1 (6 bases). The CDR3 sequence is 13 residues long. Trimming took off 3 bases at V and 6 bases at J, with 11 bases between the two ends. The CDR3 sequence is CASSFIGGAEAFF. Here the CDR3 DNA reads TGTGCCAGCAGTTTCATAGGGGGGGCTGAAGCTTTCTTT.

This chain uses TRBV19 with TRBJ1-5; 7 positions match TRBD1. The J segment lost 2 bases and the V segment lost 6 bases, leaving 10 bases of the junction unmatched. Germline-derived CDR1 and CDR2 are LNHDA and SQIVND (reference sequence). CDR3 length: 16 residues. The CDR3, as DNA: TGTGCCAGTAGCACAAAAGCAGGGGGTGGCAATCAGCCCCAGCATTTT. Translating gives CASSTKAGGGNQPQHF.

This clonotype occurred a few times. V gene TRBV7-9 combines with J gene TRBJ2-5, with 10 bases fitting TRBD2. Germline V gene lookup returns CDR1 SEHNR and CDR2 FQNEAQ (reference sequence). J lost 4 bases, V lost 4 bases, and 6 bases had no gene match. This CDR3 has 15 amino acids. The CDR3 loop is CASSSSGRAPETQYF. CDR3 DNA sequence: TGTGCCAGCAGCTCAAGCGGGAGGGCCCCAGAGACCCAGTACTTC.

The table lists this clonotype with many counts. The V and J genes are TRBV15 and TRBJ1-3; D unclear. V was cut by 2 bases and J by 1 base, with 6 bases left in between. Germline CDR1 LNHNV, CDR2 YYDKDF (reference sequence). This CDR3 has 14 residues. CDR3 in DNA: TGTGCCACCAGCAGACGAGGTTCTGGAAACACCATATATTTT. Residues: CATSRRGSGNTIYF.

The chain links TRBV4-1 to TRBJ1-2; D is perhaps TRBD1 (5 bases). V dropped 1 base and J dropped 4 bases, with 16 bases sitting between them. This CDR3 region has 16 residues. Germline V gene lookup returns CDR1 MGHRA and CDR2 YSYEKL. The CDR3 DNA reads as TGCGCCAGCAGCCAAGTCCCGGCGACAGAGATCTATGGCTACACCTTC. This sequence encodes CASSQVPATEIYGYTF.

In nucleotides, the CDR3 is TGTGCCAGCAGCTTAGCGATGATGTTTGGCACTGAAGCTTTCTTT. Protein sequence: CASSLAMMFGTEAFF. This sequence joins TRBV13 and TRBJ1-1; unclear D gene. V was shortened by 1 base and J by 4 bases, with 13 bases between the two germline ends. Germline loops: CDR1 PRHDT, CDR2 FYEKMQ (reference sequence). The CDR3 is made up of 15 amino acids.

The chain recombines TRBV6-1 with TRBJ2-6; perhaps TRBD2 as D (5 bases). The V gene lost 7 bases and the J gene lost 0 bases, with 13 bases spanning the gap. Germline V gene lookup returns CDR1 MNHNS and CDR2 SASEGT. This CDR3 has 16 amino acids. CDR3 nucleotides: TGTGCCAGCACCCAAGCGGTACTCTCTGGGGCCAACGTCCTGACTTTC. This gives the protein CASTQAVLSGANVLTF.

On this clonotype: The junction departs from the called germline gene at one end, perhaps through a read error. The V and J genes are TRBV7-7 and TRBJ1-2, with 7 positions matching TRBD1. Germline CDR1 and CDR2: SSHAT and FNYEAQ (reference sequence). The CDR3 consists of 15 residues. CDR3 residues: CASSLERGGARGYTF. The DNA of the CDR3 is TGTGCTAGCAGCCTCGAAAGAGGGGGCGCGAGAGGCTACACCTTC.

The chain carries TRBV7-6 and TRBJ1-3; 7 bases are a match to TRBD1. Germline V lookup: CDR1 SGHVS, CDR2 FNYEAQ. The CDR3 is made up of 14 amino acids. Trimming cost V 3 bases and J 10 bases; bases outside gene matches: 9. The CDR3 protein is CASSLTGQGETIYF. CDR3 coding DNA: TGTGCCAGCAGCTTGACAGGGCAGGGAGAGACCATATATTTT.

V gene TRBV6-5 combines with J gene TRBJ1-5; no clear D. This CDR3 is 12 amino acids long. Germline lookup yields CDR1 MNHEY and CDR2 SVGAGI. V was trimmed by 9 bases and J by 1 base, leaving 7 bases between them. CDR3 protein: CASVTSNQPQHF. Written as DNA, the CDR3 is TGTGCCAGTGTGACCAGCAATCAGCCCCAGCATTTT.

V is TRBV29-1 and J is TRBJ2-5, with D possibly matching TRBD2 (6 bases). The CDR3 is 13 residues long. The ends were cut back, 8 bases at V and 5 bases at J, with 18 bases in the middle. Germline assignment: CDR1 SQVTM and CDR2 ANQGSEA. This chain's CDR3 is CSSEGGAGETQYF. CDR3 DNA sequence: TGCAGCAGTGAAGGAGGGGCAGGGGAGACCCAGTACTTC.

The chain links TRBV19 to TRBJ1-1; TRBD1 aligns across 7 bases. The CDR3 sequence is 13 residues long. Trimming at V came to 6 bases and at J to 3 bases, leaving 4 bases not matched to a gene. Germline V gene sequence: CDR1 LNHDA, CDR2 SQIVND (reference sequence). The CDR3 here is CASRGQVHTEAFF. CDR3 coding DNA: TGTGCCAGTAGAGGACAGGTACACACTGAAGCTTTCTTT.

This clonotype came up many times. The chain employs TRBV25-1 and TRBJ2-7; 8 bases map to TRBD1. The V gene end was trimmed by 5 bases and the J gene end by 5 bases; junction bases not matched to a gene: 11. This CDR3 comprises 15 residues. The germline V gene has CDR1 MGHDK and CDR2 SYGVNS. The CDR3 DNA reads as TGTGCCAGCAGTCCGTCACGACAGGGGATCAACGAGCAGTACTTC. The encoded protein is CASSPSRQGINEQYF.

V gene TRBV2 combines with J gene TRBJ1-1; no reliable D call. V lost 8 bases and J lost 0, with 13 bases in between. The CDR3 loop spans 14 amino acids. Germline CDR1 reads SNHLY; CDR2 reads FYNNEI. The CDR3 DNA follows: TGTGCCAGCTGCCGGACGCTCATGAACACTGAAGCTTTCTTT. It translates to CASCRTLMNTEAFF.

The V gene is TRBV28, the J gene TRBJ2-5, with D perhaps TRBD1 (5 bases). Between the trimmed V and J ends, which lost 4 bases and 2 bases, there was a span of 11 bases. The CDR3 is 14 amino acids. Germline V gene sequence: CDR1 MDHEN, CDR2 SYDVKM. The CDR3 coding sequence is TGTGCCAGCAGTTCGGACATCAGACAAGAGACCCAGTACTTC. Protein sequence: CASSSDIRQETQYF.

In regard to this clonotype: A much larger clone lies a single base off, so this may be a read error. This chain joins TRBV25-1 and TRBJ2-2; no clear D gene. CDR1 and CDR2 from the germline V gene are MGHDK and SYGVNS. The CDR3 sequence is 11 residues long. CDR3 sequence: CASGNTRELFF. The CDR3 region has the DNA TGTGCCAGCGGGAACACCAGGGAGCTGTTTTTT.

The chain links TRBV7-2 to TRBJ2-2; D possibly corresponds to TRBD2 (6 bases). CDR3 length: 15 amino acids. The V end lost 5 bases, the J end lost 4 bases, and 14 bases lay between the germline ends. Germline V gives CDR1 SGHTA, CDR2 FQGNSA. The chain's CDR3 is CASSPRTIPTGELFF. The CDR3 DNA reads TGTGCCAGCAGCCCTAGGACTATTCCCACCGGGGAGCTGTTTTTT. Full variable domain (rest looked up from reference TRBV7-2 and TRBJ2-2): GAGVSQSPSNKVTEKGKDVELRCDPISGHTALYWYRQSLGQGLEFLIYFQGNSAPDKSGLPSDRFSAERTGGSVSTLTIQRTQQEDSAVYLCASSPRTIPTGELFFGEGSRLTVL.

The chain links TRBV7-9 to TRBJ2-7; 13 bases agree with TRBD2. CDR3 size: 16 residues. The V gene end was trimmed by 6 bases and the J gene end by 2 bases; junction bases not matched to a gene: 7. The V gene's germline CDR1 is SEHNR and CDR2 FQNEAQ (reference sequence). In DNA, the CDR3 is TGTGCCAGCAGTGAAACTACTAGCGGGAGGGCCTACGAGCAGTACTTC. Translated: CASSETTSGRAYEQYF. Full variable domain (missing parts from reference TRBV7-9 and TRBJ2-7): DTGVSQNPRHKITKRGQNVTFRCDPISEHNRLYWYRQTLGQGPEFLTYFQNEAQLEKSRLLSDRFSAERPKGSFSTLEIQRTEQGDSAMYLCASSETTSGRAYEQYFGPGTRLTVT.

This clonotype was seen ten or more times. The chain combines TRBV7-9 with TRBJ2-2; TRBD1 is a possible D gene (6 bases). Trimming shortened V by 5 bases and J by 8 bases, and 12 bases separated the two germline ends. Germline CDR1 is SEHNR and CDR2 is FQNEAQ (reference sequence). The CDR3 runs 13 residues. This chain's CDR3 is CASSRDGTGELFF. The CDR3 DNA sequence: TGTGCCAGCAGCCGCGATGGGACAGGGGAGCTGTTTTTT.

The V call is TRBV11-2, the J call TRBJ1-4; the D gene is possibly TRBD1 (5 bases). The CDR3 totals 14 residues. Germline CDR1 SGHAT, CDR2 FQNNGV. The V end lost 4 bases, the J end lost 7 bases, and 13 bases lay between the germline ends. The CDR3 DNA reads as TGTGCCAGCAGCTCCGCAGCGGGGCGTGAAAAACTGTTTTTT. This encodes CASSSAAGREKLFF.

The genes are TRBV2 and TRBJ2-5; possibly TRBD1 or TRBD2 for D (5 bases each). V was cut by 8 bases and J by 2 bases, with 21 bases left in between. Germline V gene sequence: CDR1 SNHLY, CDR2 FYNNEI. This CDR3 has 16 residues. The CDR3 reads CASLGTDEMDQETQYF. Here the CDR3 DNA reads TGTGCCAGCTTGGGGACGGACGAAATGGATCAAGAGACCCAGTACTTC.

This clonotype came up many times. The V gene is TRBV7-9, the J gene TRBJ2-5, with a possible D match to TRBD1 (5 bases). Germline values: CDR1 SEHNR, CDR2 FQNEAQ (reference sequence). The CDR3 consists of 15 residues. Trimming cost V 1 base and J 3 bases, with 12 bases left between them. The DNA of the CDR3 is TGTGCCAGCAGCTTAGAGCTGGGCAGGGAAGAGACCCAGTACTTC. This sequence encodes CASSLELGREETQYF.

This CDR3 reads CASSFTSEGPTTDTEAFF. The CDR3 nucleotides are TGTGCCAGCAGCTTCACCTCCGAGGGGCCTACCACGGACACTGAAGCTTTCTTT. This chain connects TRBV7-3 to TRBJ1-1; tentatively, D is TRBD1 (5 bases). The V end was cut by 3 bases, the J end by 3 bases, with 23 bases between. The CDR3 length is 18 residues. CDR1 and CDR2 from the germline V gene are SGHTA and FQGTGA. The full variable domain, its missing parts supplied by reference TRBV7-3 and TRBJ1-1, is GAGVSQTPSNKVTEKGKYVELRCDPISGHTALYWYRQSLGQGPEFLIYFQGTGAADDSGLPNDRFFAVRPEGSVSTLKIQRTERGDSAVYLCASSFTSEGPTTDTEAFFGQGTRLTVV.

The chain joins TRBV6-1 to TRBJ2-7; 10 bases map to TRBD1. CDR3 length equals 15 residues. V lost 5 bases, J lost 5 bases, and 9 bases stayed unmatched. Germline V lookup: CDR1 MNHNS, CDR2 SASEGT. CDR3 in DNA: TGTGCCAGCAGTCACGTGGGACAGGGGATCCACGAGCAGTACTTC. It codes for CASSHVGQGIHEQYF.

The J gene is TRBJ2-5, the V gene TRBV10-3; D perhaps matches TRBD2 (5 bases). V lost 10 bases and J lost 3, with 12 bases in between. The CDR3 contains 12 residues. CDR1 and CDR2 (germline): ENHRY, SYGVKD. DNA of the CDR3: TGTGCCACAGCGGAACTCGAAGAGACCCAGTACTTC. Translation: CATAELEETQYF.